The subject of this entry is one TCR beta chain. Its antigen target is currently unknown. No base-level quality is on record; no much larger clone is a single base apart. Including the terminal cysteine and phenylalanine, the CDR3 comprises 17 residues. The retained sequence is limited to the CDR3, 51 bases, with the frame set at the first base. CDR1 and CDR2 are drawn from the germline V gene: SGHRS, YFSETQ. At the junction V is shortened by 5 bases and J by 3 bases; bases outside the gene matches: 13. The data were obtained in a study of blood T cell repertoires in COVID-19 (dated by TCRdb to between 2020 and 2021). Context from the whole study: The collaborator samples originated in the United States, Italy and Spain and spanned the acute and convalescent phases of COVID-19. The material from the prospective study consisted of cDNA or gDNA derived from T cells, B-cell-depleted T cells, or PBMCs. The repertoires were released in a freely available public database meant as a resource for research on the immune response to SARS-CoV-2. The samples were drawn from two sources: the first 160 participants of the ongoing ImmuneRACE study, and some 1,300 subjects contributed by 6 global collaborators. Where HLA class I and class II types were available, the types were taken from metadata supplied by the sample provider, not from assay-based typing. The sample metadata nearly always contained a de-identified subject ID, COVID-19 status, age in years and sex. Subjects who had been exposed to COVID-19, were actively infected with it, or had recovered from it provided the deeply sampled blood TCRbeta repertoires that made up the dataset. What the work shows at the level of the full study, not this receptor alone: Clinical and demographic metadata were provided uncurated, with the amount varying by source and participant.

Each collaborating institution followed its own protocols to collect whole blood in K2EDTA tubes. For TCRbeta analysis, collaborator samples were shipped as frozen whole blood, as isolated PBMCs, or as DNA extracted from either sample type. TCRbeta CDR3 regions were amplified from genomic DNA by means of the immunoSEQ Assay, a bias-controlled multiplex PCR. The published analysis was carried out like this. Nucleated cell counts per sample were estimated from amplification of reference gene primers within the assay. Sequence reads were collapsed and filtered to measure the absolute abundance of every unique TCRbeta CDR3 rearrangement. For each sample, productive Simpson clonality was calculated as the square root of Simpson's diversity index across productive rearrangements. TCRdb stores this immuneACCESS table with in-frame sequences only. Part of the clones is absent; in the studies checked, under half of the shortfall reflects unresolved V genes, and no reason is known for the rest. V and J calls and clone size follow that table, whereas D and trimming were derived from the DNA. In all, the sample holds under 95,000 clones, and 88% of those were seen once. Under 6% of the sample is in the top ten clones.

The chain links TRBV5-1 with TRBJ2-5; the central 10 bases match TRBD1. The sequenced material came from peripheral blood. This receptor was identified in a human donor in a cohort sampled during active COVID-19. This receptor carries the CDR3 CASRLLPRDRGKETQYF. The sequence in DNA is TGCGCCAGCAGACTCCTCCCCCGGGACAGGGGCAAAGAGACCCAGTACTTC.